This T cell receptor beta chain originates from a study of beta chain features in type 1 diabetes. In the study overall: Cell yields, gender and age were similar in healthy donors and patients. Overall study results and limits: Possible PCR preference for shorter templates applied equally to patients and controls. TCRB CDR3s were moderately but significantly shorter in Type 1 diabetes patients in all four CD4+ subsets.

As for this clone: Antigen specificity is unknown.

Expressed TCRB transcripts were sequenced because the isolated RNA had all been reverse transcribed beforehand. The data were produced by immunoSEQ multiplex PCR, yet TCRdb's version contains in-frame clones alone and is incomplete. The sample shows fewer than 350,000 clones, over 12% of them seen only once. The V end lost 5 bases, the J end lost 2 bases, and 12 bases lay between the germline ends. Germline assignment: CDR1 SEHNR and CDR2 FQNEAQ (reference sequence). The CDR3 is 14 amino acids. Via the markers CD45RO/CCR7/CD25/CD127/CD95/CD27, stem cell-like memory, regulatory, central memory and naive CD4+ cells were sorted.

The sample comprised naive CD4+ T cells from blood. V is TRBV7-9 and J is TRBJ1-2; D call uncertain. This TCR derives from a man aged 18 to 29 with type 1 diabetes. CDR3 amino acids: CASSIRTGNYGYTF. CDR3 nucleotides: TGTGCCAGCAGCATCAGGACGGGGAACTATGGCTACACCTTC. Looking up the rest from reference TRBV7-9 and TRBJ1-2 gives the full variable domain: DTGVSQNPRHKITKRGQNVTFRCDPISEHNRLYWYRQTLGQGPEFLTYFQNEAQLEKSRLLSDRFSAERPKGSFSTLEIQRTEQGDSAMYLCASSIRTGNYGYTFGSGTRLTVV.